In this sample, the clone carrying this TCR beta chain is medium-sized. Antigen: not known. This record belongs to a study of spatial heterogeneity in lung cancer. Described time point: sample taken at primary tumor resection. From tumor, nontumor lung or frozen PBMC, whole RNA was taken unsorted for sequencing. Study results and limitations: The study found that expanded intratumoral alpha and beta TCR counts tracked tumor mutation counts.

TCRdb analysed the 5' RACE reads with MiXCR anew, one entry per CDR3 protein. The data show about 3,500 distinct CDR3 sequences, approximately 6% seen once. Losses at the gene ends were 3 bases for V and 3 bases for J; bases not matched to a gene: 6. Germline CDR1 reads MDHEN; CDR2 reads SYDVKM. The CDR3 is 16 residues long. The chain employs TRBV28 and TRBJ2-3, with 10 bases matching TRBD1. The source material was lung tumor tissue, sampled at surgery. The TCR comes from a female donor with early-stage non-small cell lung cancer. The CDR3 bases are TGTGCCAGCAGTTTCGCGGACAGGGGGATTACAGATACGCAGTATTTT. It codes for CASSFADRGITDTQYF.